The next 17 T cell receptor beta chains were all read from a single sample in a study of blood T cell repertoires in COVID-19. The repertoire was sequenced with immunoSEQ multiplex PCR; TCRdb's copy has only in-frame clones and lacks some. The sample carries about 160,000 clones, over 75% recorded once. Sequenced material: peripheral blood. These receptors all come from an older man with acute or convalescent COVID-19.

A single count supports this clone. This chain links TRBV27 with TRBJ2-1; tentatively, D is TRBD1 (6 bases). This CDR3 comprises 14 residues. Germline loops: CDR1 MNHEY, CDR2 SMNVEV (reference sequence). V lost 4 bases and J lost 8, with 15 bases in between. The CDR3 DNA reads as TGTGCCAGCAGTTCGAAAACAGGGAGCCATGAGCAGTTCTTC. The encoded protein is CASSSKTGSHEQFF.

The V gene is TRBV6-5, the J gene TRBJ2-7; D is possibly TRBD1 (6 bases). This CDR3 region has 13 residues. Germline V gene lookup returns CDR1 MNHEY and CDR2 SVGAGI. V was pared by 7 bases and J by 2 bases, with 12 bases between. The CDR3 loop reads CASTERTAYEQYF. Written as DNA, the CDR3 is TGTGCCAGCACCGAAAGGACAGCCTACGAGCAGTACTTC.

The CDR3 DNA reads TGTGCCAGCAGCCAAGCGGGAGGGGGCGCGTTGGAGACCCAGTACTTC. Protein: CASSQAGGGALETQYF. The chain combines TRBV3-1 (or the pseudogene TRBV3-2) with TRBJ2-5, with D perhaps matching TRBD2 (8 bases). This CDR3 has 16 amino acids. Trimming left V 1 base short and J 5 bases short, with 17 bases between. CDR1 LGHDT and CDR2 YNNKEL come from the germline V gene (reference sequence).

J is TRBJ2-2 and V is TRBV5-1; the D is unclear. V was trimmed by 0 bases and J by 1 base, leaving 10 bases between them. Germline CDR1 and CDR2: SGHRS and YFSETQ. There are 16 residues in the CDR3. The CDR3 DNA sequence: TGCGCCAGCAGCTTGGCCGGTGCCAAGAACACCGGGGAGCTGTTTTTT. Amino acid sequence: CASSLAGAKNTGELFF.

The chain has TRBV20-1 and TRBJ2-4, with unresolved D. V dropped 3 bases and J dropped 2 bases, with 14 bases sitting between them. This CDR3 contains 15 residues. Germline V gives CDR1 DFQATT, CDR2 SNEGSKA (reference sequence). CDR3 protein: CSASNPGVSKNIQYF. As DNA, the CDR3 is TGCAGTGCTAGTAACCCGGGTGTGTCCAAAAACATTCAGTACTTC.

This clone turned up a few times. The chain employs TRBV3-1 (or the pseudogene TRBV3-2) and TRBJ2-7; a weak D match, TRBD1 (5 bases). V was pared by 1 base and J by 3 bases, with 25 bases between. The CDR3 is made up of 19 amino acids. In germline, CDR1 is LGHDT, CDR2 YNNKEL (reference sequence). The CDR3 protein is CASSQVSPADTDNYYEQYF. The CDR3 DNA follows: TGTGCCAGCAGCCAAGTTTCACCGGCGGACACCGATAACTACTACGAGCAGTACTTC.

In its sample, this clone was seen a few times. V usage is TRBV27 and J usage is TRBJ1-6, with D possibly being TRBD1 (6 bases). V lost 7 bases, J lost 5 bases, and 12 bases lay in between. This CDR3 contains 14 residues. Germline assignment: CDR1 MNHEY and CDR2 SMNVEV (reference sequence). CDR3 DNA: TGTGCCAGCAATTGGGGGACAAATAATTCACCCCTCCACTTT. Protein sequence: CASNWGTNNSPLHF.

The chain links TRBV7-2 to TRBJ2-3; 7 bases align to TRBD1. Germline trimming cut 8 bases from V and 6 bases from J; bases unmatched to any gene: 2. Germline CDR1 and CDR2: SGHTA and FQGNSA. The CDR3 covers 11 residues. CDR3 region: CASAQGDTQYF. For the CDR3, the DNA is TGTGCCAGCGCACAGGGGGATACGCAGTATTTT. The whole variable domain, remainder taken from reference TRBV7-2 and TRBJ2-3, is GAGVSQSPSNKVTEKGKDVELRCDPISGHTALYWYRQSLGQGLEFLIYFQGNSAPDKSGLPSDRFSAERTGGSVSTLTIQRTQQEDSAVYLCASAQGDTQYFGPGTRLTVL.

This chain uses TRBV11-2 with TRBJ2-3, with a weak D call TRBD1 (5 bases). The germline CDR1 and CDR2 sequences are SGHAT and FQNNGV. Trimming took 2 bases from V and 3 from J, leaving 12 bases between them. The CDR3 runs to 15 residues. CDR3 loop: CASSLFMQGTDTQYF. For the CDR3, the DNA is TGTGCCAGCAGCTTATTCATGCAGGGTACAGATACGCAGTATTTT.

The chain employs TRBV7-2 and TRBJ2-5, with D possibly TRBD2 on 6 matching bases. Trimming removed 5 bases from V and 2 bases from J, with 15 bases in between. Germline V gene data show CDR1 as SGHTA and CDR2 as FQGNSA. CDR3 length: 15 amino acids. CDR3 sequence: CASSAAPRGQETQYF. The CDR3, as DNA: TGTGCCAGCAGCGCAGCCCCGCGGGGACAAGAGACCCAGTACTTC.

This clone was observed once. The rearrangement links TRBV6-6 to TRBJ1-2; a possible D gene is TRBD1 (6 bases). The CDR3 covers 15 residues. Looked up from germline, CDR1 is MNHNY and CDR2 is SVGAGI (reference sequence). V lost 5 bases and J 4 bases, leaving 17 bases between the germline ends. CDR3 amino acids: CASSDHRRTVYGYTF. CDR3 coding DNA: TGTGCCAGCAGTGATCACCGACGGACAGTCTATGGCTACACCTTC.

The rearrangement uses TRBV2 and TRBJ1-1, with 8 bases identical to TRBD1. The CDR3 runs 15 residues. Trimming at V came to 5 bases and at J to 3 bases, leaving 8 bases not matched to a gene. The V gene's germline CDR1 is SNHLY and CDR2 FYNNEI. For the CDR3, the DNA is TGTGCCAGCAGTTCCTACGGACAGGGTTACACTGAAGCTTTCTTT. Residues: CASSSYGQGYTEAFF.

The V gene is TRBV30, the J gene TRBJ1-6; D may be TRBD1 (5 bases). CDR1 GTSNPN and CDR2 SVGIG come from the germline V gene (reference sequence). The CDR3 runs 14 residues. Trimming left V 2 bases short and J 9 bases short, with 14 bases between. CDR3 DNA: TGTGCCTGGAGTCAACTGACAGAAGCTTCACCCCTCCACTTT. It specifies CAWSQLTEASPLHF.

The chain uses TRBV27 and TRBJ2-2; 8 bases match TRBD1. J gave up 3 bases and V 6 bases, and 3 bases lay outside the gene matches. Germline lookup yields CDR1 MNHEY and CDR2 SMNVEV (reference sequence). The CDR3 covers 14 residues. CDR3: CASRTGAYTGELFF. The DNA of the CDR3 is TGTGCCAGCAGGACAGGGGCGTACACCGGGGAGCTGTTTTTT.

The genes are TRBV29-1 and TRBJ1-1, with D possibly being TRBD1 (6 bases). Germline V gene lookup returns CDR1 SQVTM and CDR2 ANQGSEA. The V end was cut by 4 bases, the J end by 4 bases, with 16 bases between. CDR3 size: 14 residues. The CDR3 DNA reads as TGCAGCGTTGGGAAGGCGGGGGGCCGCACTGAAGCTTTCTTT. The encoded protein is CSVGKAGGRTEAFF.

The gene calls are TRBV7-2 and TRBJ2-7, with D tentatively TRBD1 (5 bases). Germline V gene lookup returns CDR1 SGHTA and CDR2 FQGNSA. The length of the CDR3 is 12 residues. V was pared by 4 bases and J by 6 bases, with 10 bases between. The CDR3 nucleotides read TGTGCCAGCAGCTACGGAAGGGGCGAGCAGTACTTC. Protein product: CASSYGRGEQYF. The full variable domain, rest sourced from reference TRBV7-2 and TRBJ2-7, is GAGVSQSPSNKVTEKGKDVELRCDPISGHTALYWYRQSLGQGLEFLIYFQGNSAPDKSGLPSDRFSAERTGGSVSTLTIQRTQQEDSAVYLCASSYGRGEQYFGPGTRLTVT.

The chain has TRBV20-1 and TRBJ2-4, with a tentative D call TRBD2 (7 bases). This CDR3 has 13 amino acids. V lost 3 bases and J lost 6, with 12 bases in between. Germline V gene lookup returns CDR1 DFQATT and CDR2 SNEGSKA (reference sequence). The CDR3: CSASWGGPNIQYF. The CDR3 nucleotides read TGCAGTGCTAGTTGGGGGGGCCCAAACATTCAGTACTTC.